The clone carrying this T cell receptor (beta chain) was observed many times. The antigen remains undetermined. The sample originates from a study of T cells after yellow fever vaccination. Notes on the study in general: Re-detected after boosting: most primary clones, more than 95% of CD4 and 80% to 90% of CD8.

The CDR3 covers 11 residues. Germline CDR1 reads SGHRS; CDR2 reads YFSETQ. The V end lost 3 bases, the J end lost 6 bases, and 7 bases lay between the germline ends. TCRdb reanalysed the 5' RACE reads using MiXCR and keeps one entry per CDR3 protein. This table holds about 110,000 distinct CDR3 sequences, roughly 8.9% found once. The rearrangement joins TRBV5-1 to TRBJ2-7; D is possibly TRBD1 (6 bases). The sample consisted of CD8+ T cells sorted from PBMCs, taken 45 days after the yellow fever booster vaccination. This receptor was identified in a man younger than 40 who received the YFV17D yellow fever vaccine. The DNA for the CDR3 is TGCGCCAGCAGCTCAGGGGCCGAGCAGTACTTC. Translating it yields CASSSGAEQYF.